Below, one TCR beta chain is given with its context. Its target is unknown. These data come from a study of CXCR3-negative and CXCR3-positive naive CD8 T cells. All TRB cDNA libraries came from 5' RACE performed with UMI labels. TCRdb reprocessed the 5' RACE reads and reports one entry per CDR3 protein, with no DNA. The clone table shows 60,000 to 65,000 distinct CDR3 sequences, with the ten largest holding around 5%. Looked up from germline, CDR1 is LGHNA and CDR2 is YSLEER. The CDR3 runs to 15 residues. Study observations and caveats: When CXCR3-positive naive cells were set against CXCR3-negative naive cells, the former had more hydrophobic TRB CDR3s.

The specimen sequenced was naive CXCR3+ CD8+ T cells from blood. Subset denoted: CD45RO-CCR7+CD27+CD95- naive CD8+ T cells expressing CXCR3 (TNR3+). This sequence originates from a human donor in good health. Some clones in this sample may be carry-over from other donors' samples. The gene calls are TRBV4-3 and TRBJ2-7; TCRdb's D call of TRBD2 is untestable without DNA. Here the CDR3 reads CASSLLRAPTYEQYF.